This entry lists 18 T cell receptor beta chains sequenced from one sample in a study of identical twins. TCRdb called the 5' RACE reads again in MiXCR, with one record for every CDR3 protein. Of just over 500,000 distinct CDR3 sequences in the sample, around 20% were seen once. The same sample was also studied in work on T cells expressing NK-cell markers.

The sequenced sample consisted of CD4+ T cells sorted from blood. Receptor source: a woman between 18 and 29 years old in good health.

This clonotype was found many times. This chain joins TRBV7-9 and TRBJ2-5; 10 bases line up with TRBD2. The length of the CDR3 is 14 residues. Trimming removed 5 bases from V and 3 bases from J; junction bases left unmatched: 3. The germline CDR1 and CDR2 sequences are SEHNR and FQNEAQ (reference sequence). This chain's CDR3 is CASSRLAGEETQYF. The CDR3 DNA is TGTGCCAGCAGCCGCCTAGCGGGAGAAGAGACCCAGTACTTC.

V and J are TRBV7-6 and TRBJ2-7, with D unclear. V was pared by 4 bases and J by 5 bases, with 18 bases between. This CDR3 comprises 15 residues. CDR1 SGHVS and CDR2 FNYEAQ come from the germline V gene. The CDR3 DNA sequence: TGTGCCAGCAGCTCTAAAAGGGCCGCGTCCAACGAGCAGTACTTC. Translation gives CASSSKRAASNEQYF.

This sequence joins TRBV20-1 and TRBJ1-2; the D gene is possibly TRBD1 (6 bases). The CDR3 sequence is 15 residues long. V was pared by 0 bases and J by 5 bases, with 16 bases between. The V gene's germline CDR1 is DFQATT and CDR2 SNEGSKA (reference sequence). The CDR3 DNA reads as TGCAGTGCTAGAGATCCCGGACAGCGACCATATGGCTACACCTTC. Residues: CSARDPGQRPYGYTF.

The chain employs TRBV2 and TRBJ2-1, with D maybe TRBD2 (5 bases). The germline CDR1 and CDR2 sequences are SNHLY and FYNNEI. Between the trimmed V and J ends, which lost 10 bases and 5 bases, there was a span of 9 bases. This CDR3 region has 11 residues. CDR3 residues: CANAGNNEQFF. The CDR3 DNA reads as TGTGCCAACGCCGGGAACAATGAGCAGTTCTTC.

The rearrangement uses TRBV20-1 and TRBJ2-3; D unresolved. V shed 2 bases and J shed 4 bases, with 7 bases lying between them. The CDR3 spans 12 residues. Per the germline V gene, CDR1 is DFQATT and CDR2 is SNEGSKA (reference sequence). The CDR3 nucleotides are TGCAGTGCTAGAAAGAATGCAGATACGCAGTATTTT. It specifies CSARKNADTQYF.

CDR3 in amino acids: CASRDRANQPQHF. CDR3 bases: TGTGCCAGCAGAGACAGGGCTAATCAGCCCCAGCATTTT. This rearrangement joins TRBV6-1 to TRBJ1-5; TRBD1 matches at 7 bases. CDR3 length: 13 residues. Unmatched junction bases numbered 3, after V lost 6 bases and J lost 4 bases. CDR1 is MNHNS and CDR2 is SASEGT in the germline V gene.

This clonotype has a handful of counts. The chain carries TRBV5-1 and TRBJ2-5; D unclear. The CDR3 spans 15 residues. Germline V gene data show CDR1 as SGHRS and CDR2 as YFSETQ. V lost 4 bases and J lost 2, with 15 bases in between. The CDR3 sequence: CASSVPLAFQETQYF. As DNA, the CDR3 is TGCGCCAGCAGCGTCCCCCTCGCGTTTCAAGAGACCCAGTACTTC.

V gene TRBV10-3 combines with J gene TRBJ1-6, with TRBD1 matching over 8 bases. Germline V gene data show CDR1 as ENHRY and CDR2 as SYGVKD. There are 13 residues in the CDR3. After removal of 9 bases from V and 9 bases from J, the junction contained 7 bases not matched to a gene. Here the CDR3 DNA reads TGTGCCATACGGACAGGGAATAGTTCACCCCTCCACTTT. Its translation is CAIRTGNSSPLHF.

V usage is TRBV12-3 or TRBV12-4 and J usage is TRBJ1-5; unclear D gene. V was pared by 3 bases and J by 4 bases, with 13 bases between. The CDR3 is 15 amino acids. CDR3 DNA: TGTGCCAGCAGTTTGTCTGGGCAGCGTAATCAGCCCCAGCATTTT. Residues: CASSLSGQRNQPQHF.

This clonotype was found a few times. CDR3 amino acids: CSASPLDRRNQETQYF. CDR3 DNA sequence: TGCAGTGCTAGTCCCTTGGACCGGCGGAACCAAGAGACCCAGTACTTC. This chain joins TRBV20-1 and TRBJ2-5; the D is unclear. Trimming removed 3 bases from V and 0 bases from J, with 17 bases in between. Per the germline V gene, CDR1 is DFQATT and CDR2 is SNEGSKA (reference sequence). CDR3 length: 16 residues.

The chain has TRBV24-1 and TRBJ2-5; weak D call: TRBD1 (5 bases). Trimming removed 3 bases from V and 2 bases from J, with 12 bases in between. Germline V lookup: CDR1 KGHDR, CDR2 SFDVKD. The CDR3 is 15 amino acids. CDR3 region: CATSDPKGAQETQYF. The CDR3, as DNA: TGTGCCACCAGTGATCCAAAAGGGGCTCAAGAGACCCAGTACTTC.

This clonotype was seen more than once but under ten times. CDR3 residues: CASSLIGPSTDTQYF. For the CDR3, the DNA is TGTGCCAGCAGTTTGATTGGGCCTAGCACAGATACGCAGTATTTT. The chain uses TRBV12-3 or TRBV12-4 and TRBJ2-3; the D is unclear. V shed 3 bases and J shed 0 bases, with 10 bases lying between them. This CDR3 is 15 amino acids long.

This clonotype was seen only a few times. V is TRBV19 and J is TRBJ2-7, with 8 bases lining up with TRBD2. Germline CDR1 is LNHDA and CDR2 is SQIVND (reference sequence). J gave up 5 bases and V 4 bases, and 7 bases lay outside the gene matches. The CDR3 sequence is 14 residues long. DNA of the CDR3: TGTGCCAGTAGTAGGGCGAGAGCGGGGGACGAGCAGTACTTC. Its protein product is CASSRARAGDEQYF.

The CDR3 loop reads CASNRLVSGPNTGELFF. The CDR3 DNA follows: TGTGCCAGCAACCGGCTGGTTAGCGGGCCAAACACCGGGGAGCTGTTTTTT. This chain connects TRBV6-1 to TRBJ2-2; 7 nucleotides line up with TRBD2. Germline V gene data show CDR1 as MNHNS and CDR2 as SASEGT. Trimming removed 7 bases from V and 2 bases from J; junction bases left unmatched: 13. This CDR3 is 17 amino acids long.

J is TRBJ1-2 and V is TRBV12-3 or TRBV12-4; the D is unclear. The germline V and J ends were trimmed by 2 bases and 8 bases, with 9 bases remaining between them. This CDR3 comprises 12 residues. The CDR3, as DNA: TGTGCCAGCAGTTTAAATTTCAGGGGCTACACCTTC. Its protein product is CASSLNFRGYTF.

This clonotype was seen only a few times. The chain joins TRBV20-1 to TRBJ2-1, with D possibly TRBD2 on 6 matching bases. Germline V CDR1 and CDR2: DFQATT, SNEGSKA (reference sequence). Trimming left V 3 bases short and J 3 bases short, with 12 bases between. The length of the CDR3 is 14 residues. CDR3 sequence (DNA): TGCAGTGCTAGTCGCGGGAAGTTCTACAATGAGCAGTTCTTC. It is translated as CSASRGKFYNEQFF.

This clonotype was recorded a few times. The rearrangement joins TRBV29-1 to TRBJ2-5; tentatively, D is TRBD2 (5 bases). V gave up 3 bases and J gave up 7 bases, with 12 bases separating them. Germline lookup yields CDR1 SQVTM and CDR2 ANQGSEA. The CDR3 covers 12 residues. DNA of the CDR3: TGCAGCGTTGATGGTGCGGGTAGGACCCAGTACTTC. Translation gives CSVDGAGRTQYF.

This clonotype was detected only a few times. The chain employs TRBV20-1 and TRBJ1-6; D is uncertain. CDR1 and CDR2 (germline): DFQATT, SNEGSKA (reference sequence). Trimming cost V 2 bases and J 7 bases, with 18 bases left between them. This CDR3 contains 16 residues. DNA for the CDR3: TGCAGTGCTAGATTAGAGGGCCTCCCGCTCAATTCACCCCTCCACTTT. Protein product: CSARLEGLPLNSPLHF.